Sequencing of this T cell receptor beta chain was carried out in a study of blood T cell repertoires in COVID-19. Background on the study: Samples representing acute and convalescent COVID-19 were sourced from the United States, Italy and Spain. T cells, B-cell-depleted T cells, or PBMCs provided the cDNA or gDNA that served as material.

Per the original data handling: For nucleated cells, counts were estimated from reference gene primer amplification. The data were produced by immunoSEQ multiplex PCR, yet TCRdb's version contains in-frame clones alone and is incomplete. V, J and clone size are taken as reported in that table, and D and trimming were inferred from the DNA itself. Of around 99,000 clones detected, 84% appear once; the ten largest clones hold approximately 7%. Germline V gives CDR1 LNHDA, CDR2 SQIVND (reference sequence). The CDR3 spans 13 residues. V dropped 5 bases and J dropped 1 base, with 9 bases sitting between them.

The chain employs TRBV19 and TRBJ2-7, with a tentative D call TRBD1 (5 bases). This receptor was obtained from a woman between 45 and 60 years old with acute or convalescent COVID-19. Sample: peripheral blood. The CDR3 DNA reads TGTGCCAGTAGTGAGACAGCATCCTACGAGCAGTACTTC. It specifies CASSETASYEQYF.